This is a list of T cell receptor beta chains from one sample in a study of T cell responses to AZD1222 COVID-19 vaccine. Measured with immunoSEQ multiplex PCR; TCRdb has only the in-frame clones, and not every one. The table lists more than 60,000 clones, 83% of them singletons. The specimen comprised peripheral blood, sampled 28 days after the second AZD1222 dose. All receptors come from an adult who received the AZD1222 COVID-19 vaccine. Each CDR3 is given with its conserved first and last residue. A D gene is named only where the DNA matches it firmly. Size is stated for part of the rows, as once, few or many counts, or as a class when the clone is expanded.

J: TRBJ2-2
D: NA
size: NA
V: TRBV5-4
CDR3: CASSPSSGELFF
DNA: TGTGCCAGCAGCCCTTCGAGCGGGGAGCTGTTTTTT

J: TRBJ2-1
D: NA
size: NA
V: TRBV4-3
CDR3: CASSQDWRGPRGNEQFF
DNA: TGCGCCAGCAGCCAAGATTGGAGGGGACCCCGGGGAAATGAGCAGTTCTTC

J: TRBJ2-1
D: TRBD2
size: NA
V: TRBV9
CDR3: CASSVGTSGNEQFF
DNA: TGTGCCAGCAGCGTAGGGACTAGCGGCAATGAGCAGTTCTTC

J: TRBJ1-1
D: NA
size: few
V: TRBV5-1
CDR3: CASSLEGPTFKAFF
DNA: TGCGCCAGCAGCTTGGAGGGGCCTACTTTCAAGGCTTTCTTT

J: TRBJ2-7
D: TRBD2
size: NA
V: TRBV30
CDR3: CAWSPSPGLAAYEQYF
DNA: TGTGCCTGGAGTCCCTCACCGGGACTAGCGGCCTACGAGCAGTACTTC

J: TRBJ1-6
D: NA
size: NA
V: TRBV28
CDR3: CASSRNSPLHF
DNA: TGTGCCAGCAGTCGGAATTCACCCCTCCACTTT

J: TRBJ2-5
D: NA
size: NA
V: TRBV12-3/TRBV12-4
CDR3: CASSWDSRETQYF
DNA: TGTGCCAGCAGCTGGGATTCCCGAGAGACCCAGTACTTC

J: TRBJ2-7
D: TRBD1
size: NA
V: TRBV28
CDR3: CASSRQGFGQYF
DNA: TGTGCCAGCAGTCGACAGGGTTTCGGGCAGTACTTC

J: TRBJ2-7
D: NA
size: few
V: TRBV4-2
CDR3: CASSQDGQGVYEQYF
DNA: TGTGCCAGCAGCCAAGATGGCCAAGGTGTCTACGAGCAGTACTTC

J: TRBJ2-7
D: NA
size: NA
V: TRBV7-8
CDR3: CASSLKGDEQYF
DNA: TGTGCCAGCAGCTTAAAGGGGGACGAGCAGTACTTC

J: TRBJ1-4
D: TRBD1
size: few
V: TRBV5-1
CDR3: CASSQGTAGREKLFF
DNA: TGCGCCAGCAGCCAAGGGACAGCCGGGCGTGAAAAACTGTTTTTT

J: TRBJ1-5
D: NA
size: NA
V: TRBV5-1
CDR3: CASSTDSNQPQHF
DNA: TGCGCCAGCAGTACGGACAGCAATCAGCCCCAGCATTTT

J: TRBJ2-7
D: NA
size: once
V: TRBV7-2
CDR3: CASSRDWRGPYEQYF
DNA: TGTGCCAGCAGCCGCGATTGGCGGGGACCCTACGAGCAGTACTTC

J: TRBJ2-1
D: NA
size: NA
V: TRBV19
CDR3: CASSIDGEPYNEQFF
DNA: TGTGCCAGTAGTATAGATGGGGAGCCCTACAATGAGCAGTTCTTC

J: TRBJ2-1
D: NA
size: NA
V: TRBV11-1
CDR3: CASSPGFGVNEQFF
DNA: TGTGCCAGCAGCCCGGGTTTCGGGGTAAATGAGCAGTTCTTC

J: TRBJ1-1
D: TRBD1
size: NA
V: TRBV2
CDR3: CASSLTTGGGTEAFF
DNA: TGTGCCAGCAGTCTTACGACAGGGGGGGGCACTGAAGCTTTCTTT

J: TRBJ2-2
D: NA
size: NA
V: TRBV18
CDR3: CASSPIRDAGELFF
DNA: TGTGCCAGCTCACCTATCCGGGACGCCGGGGAGCTGTTTTTT

J: TRBJ2-1
D: NA
size: NA
V: TRBV7-2
CDR3: CASSPGGGMYNEQFF
DNA: TGTGCCAGCAGTCCGGGGGGCGGGATGTACAATGAGCAGTTCTTC

J: TRBJ1-3
D: TRBD1
size: once
V: TRBV5-1
CDR3: CASSAQGASGNTIYF
DNA: TGCGCCAGCAGCGCCCAGGGGGCGAGTGGAAACACCATATATTTT

J: TRBJ2-7
D: NA
size: NA
V: TRBV7-2
CDR3: CASSLTVGGPAGSDEQYF
DNA: TGTGCCAGCAGCCTGACTGTAGGAGGGCCCGCGGGTTCGGACGAGCAGTACTTC

J: TRBJ1-1
D: NA
size: few
V: TRBV5-4
CDR3: CASRPQGEATEAFF
DNA: TGTGCCAGCAGGCCACAGGGTGAGGCCACTGAAGCTTTCTTT

J: TRBJ1-2
D: NA
size: NA
V: TRBV20-1
CDR3: CSASDITNTF
DNA: TGCAGTGCTAGTGATATCACAAACACCTTC

J: TRBJ2-1
D: TRBD2
size: NA
V: TRBV5-5
CDR3: CASSLGLAVPYNEQFF
DNA: TGTGCCAGCAGCTTGGGTCTAGCGGTACCGTACAATGAGCAGTTCTTC

J: TRBJ2-2
D: TRBD1
size: NA
V: TRBV6-4
CDR3: CASSVGQGAGELFF
DNA: TGTGCCAGCAGTGTAGGACAGGGAGCCGGGGAGCTGTTTTTT

J: TRBJ1-1
D: NA
size: NA
V: TRBV5-1
CDR3: CASSLAGGTGTEAFF
DNA: TGCGCCAGCAGCTTGGCCGGCGGGACGGGCACTGAAGCTTTCTTT

J: TRBJ1-2
D: NA
size: NA
V: TRBV19
CDR3: CASSIPLLGHGYTF
DNA: TGTGCCAGTAGTATCCCCCTCCTCGGTCATGGCTACACCTTC

J: TRBJ1-2
D: NA
size: NA
V: TRBV7-8
CDR3: CASSSSGQNYGYTF
DNA: TGTGCCAGCAGCTCGTCTGGACAGAACTATGGCTACACCTTC

J: TRBJ2-7
D: TRBD1
size: NA
V: TRBV10-2
CDR3: CASSGGGQGISYEQYF
DNA: TGCGCCAGCAGTGGGGGCGGACAGGGGATTTCCTACGAGCAGTACTTC

J: TRBJ1-1
D: TRBD1
size: NA
V: TRBV7-9
CDR3: CASSLEGTANMNTEAFF
DNA: TGTGCCAGCAGCTTAGAGGGGACAGCAAACATGAACACTGAAGCTTTCTTT

J: TRBJ1-2
D: NA
size: NA
V: TRBV19
CDR3: CASSIDRARYGYTF
DNA: TGTGCCAGTAGTATAGACAGGGCGAGGTATGGCTACACCTTC

J: TRBJ2-7
D: NA
size: NA
V: TRBV30
CDR3: CAWSLGGSYEQYF
DNA: TGTGCCTGGAGTTTGGGGGGCTCCTACGAGCAGTACTTC

J: TRBJ1-5
D: NA
size: NA
V: TRBV7-2
CDR3: CASSFYADSNQPQHF
DNA: TGTGCCAGCAGCTTTTATGCGGATAGCAATCAGCCCCAGCATTTT

J: TRBJ2-3
D: NA
size: NA
V: TRBV2
CDR3: CASKVYTQYF
DNA: TGTGCCAGCAAGGTCTATACGCAGTATTTT

J: TRBJ1-2
D: TRBD1
size: few
V: TRBV4-1
CDR3: CASSQEDRGYGYTF
DNA: TGCGCCAGCAGCCAAGAGGACAGGGGGTATGGCTACACCTTC

J: TRBJ2-2
D: NA
size: NA
V: TRBV9
CDR3: CASSVVGTGELFF
DNA: TGTGCCAGCAGCGTAGTGGGTACCGGGGAGCTGTTTTTT

J: TRBJ2-1
D: TRBD2
size: NA
V: TRBV4-3
CDR3: CASSQDSGLTPQFF
DNA: TGCGCCAGCAGCCAAGATTCGGGACTAACACCGCAGTTCTTC

J: TRBJ2-5
D: NA
size: NA
V: TRBV6-5
CDR3: CASGRLADQETQYF
DNA: TGTGCCAGCGGCCGTTTGGCGGACCAAGAGACCCAGTACTTC

J: TRBJ2-2
D: NA
size: NA
V: TRBV9
CDR3: CASSVDFVGLNTGELFF
DNA: TGTGCCAGCAGCGTAGACTTCGTTGGGTTAAACACCGGGGAGCTGTTTTTT

J: TRBJ2-5
D: NA
size: NA
V: TRBV7-6
CDR3: CASSLELRDRLQETQYF
DNA: TGTGCCAGCAGCTTAGAGCTGCGGGACAGACTACAAGAGACCCAGTACTTC

J: TRBJ2-3
D: NA
size: NA
V: TRBV4-1
CDR3: CASSPAGAEITDTQYF
DNA: TGCGCCAGCAGCCCCGCCGGTGCGGAAATCACAGATACGCAGTATTTT

J: TRBJ1-1
D: NA
size: few
V: TRBV10-3
CDR3: CAIRSNTEAFF
DNA: TGTGCCATCCGGTCTAACACTGAAGCTTTCTTT

J: TRBJ1-3
D: NA
size: NA
V: TRBV7-9
CDR3: CASSFGRSSGNTIYF
DNA: TGTGCCAGCAGCTTCGGACGGTCCTCTGGAAACACCATATATTTT

J: TRBJ1-5
D: NA
size: NA
V: TRBV27
CDR3: CASRGNWGAIGNQPQHF
DNA: TGTGCCAGCAGGGGAAACTGGGGGGCGATTGGGAATCAGCCCCAGCATTTT

J: TRBJ2-1
D: TRBD2
size: NA
V: TRBV3-1/TRBV3-2
CDR3: CASSQEVVGGRSISYNEQFF
DNA: TGTGCCAGCAGCCAAGAAGTGGTTGGCGGGAGGAGTATTTCCTACAATGAGCAGTTCTTC

J: TRBJ2-1
D: TRBD2
size: NA
V: TRBV27
CDR3: CASRPQGLAGAEQFF
DNA: TGTGCCAGCAGACCCCAGGGACTAGCGGGAGCAGAGCAGTTCTTC

J: TRBJ2-5
D: NA
size: once
V: TRBV5-1
CDR3: CASSLASGTETQYF
DNA: TGCGCCAGCAGCTTGGCTTCGGGCACGGAGACCCAGTACTTC

J: TRBJ2-1
D: TRBD2
size: once
V: TRBV5-1
CDR3: CASSTTSGNNEQFF
DNA: TGCGCCAGCAGCACGACTAGCGGTAACAATGAGCAGTTCTTC